This T cell receptor beta chain was found in a study of CD8+ T cells in alopecia areata. CDR1 is SEHNR, CDR2 FQNEAQ, per germline (reference sequence). CDR3 length: 13 amino acids. V lost 4 bases and J 3 bases, leaving 9 bases between the germline ends. Overall study findings and caveats: Although TCR sharing was seen in mice, sharing across patients was less clear, possibly for HLA-related reasons.

Sequencing templates came from extracted RNA that was reverse transcribed into cDNA. Sequenced by immunoSEQ multiplex PCR; TCRdb stores in-frame clones only, minus some. The sample holds some 160,000 clones, roughly 60% seen once. This clone was picked up a small number of times. The antigen is undetermined. This chain uses TRBV7-9 with TRBJ1-2, with D unresolved. The sequencing input was CD8+ T cells sorted from blood. The clonotype originates from a human donor in good health. CDR3 loop: CASSSSRDYGYTF. The CDR3 coding sequence is TGTGCCAGCAGCTCTTCGAGGGACTATGGCTACACCTTC.